This paragraph reports one T cell receptor (beta chain). Its cognate antigen is unknown. These data originate in a study of cytomegalovirus exposure and HLA in healthy donors. PCR was performed using 60 Vbeta and 13 Jbeta primers. TCRdb's copy holds only in-frame clones and misses some; the assay was immunoSEQ multiplex PCR. The repertoire holds around 100,000 clones, with approximately 80% as singletons. Findings and caveats of the study: In an earlier analysis, in fewer than 700 donors, most V segments appeared productive either ~87% or ~30% of the time. Sequencing probably produced one cluster of sequence variants that were highly shared.

There are 13 residues in the CDR3. Germline CDR1 is MNHNS and CDR2 is SASEGT. V lost 10 bases, J lost 6 bases, and 7 bases stayed unmatched. This clonotype was sampled from a female donor in good health and CMV-seropositive. The sequenced sample consisted of PBMCs. The chain links TRBV6-1 to TRBJ2-7; 12 bases fit TRBD2. This CDR3 reads CATLAGGPREQYF. DNA for the CDR3: TGTGCCACTCTAGCGGGAGGGCCGCGCGAGCAGTACTTC.